Listed below are T cell receptor beta chains from one sample, sequenced in a study of blood T cell repertoires in COVID-19. The method was immunoSEQ multiplex PCR; TCRdb's version includes in-frame clones alone and lacks a portion of them. The table includes around 200,000 clones, almost 90% detected once. The sequenced material came from peripheral blood. These receptors came from a man aged 50 to 60 with acute or convalescent COVID-19. The CDR3 runs from the conserved cysteine through the conserved F or W. D genes are given only for firm matches. Only some rows state a clone size, as once, few, many or a class for expanded clones.

size	length	V	J	D	DNA	CDR3
NA	17	TRBV3-1/TRBV3-2	TRBJ1-5	NA	TGTGCCAGCAGCCAAGAAACTTGGGGGCTTGGTGTCGAGCCCCAGCATTTT	CASSQETWGLGVEPQHF
NA	15	TRBV30	TRBJ1-6	NA	TGTGCCTGGAGTGGGAGGGTTTTTTATAATTCACCCCTCCACTTT	CAWSGRVFYNSPLHF
many	16	TRBV4-1	TRBJ1-6	TRBD1	TGCGCCAGCAGCCCGATTGGCCGGGACAGCCATTCACCCCTCCACTTT	CASSPIGRDSHSPLHF
NA	16	TRBV7-9	TRBJ2-4	TRBD2	TGTGCCAGCAGCCCGCACCCTGGGCGGGAGATGAGCATTCAGTACTTC	CASSPHPGREMSIQYF
NA	14	TRBV5-1	TRBJ2-7	TRBD1	TGCGCCAGCAGCTTGGGGGGACAGGACTACGAGCAGTACTTC	CASSLGGQDYEQYF
NA	16	TRBV9	TRBJ1-2	NA	TGTGCCAGCAGCGAAAAACGGACAGAGCAGCCCTATGGCTACACCTTC	CASSEKRTEQPYGYTF
once	14	TRBV6-5	TRBJ2-3	NA	TGTGCCAGCAAGGGACATTTTTCCACAGATACGCAGTATTTT	CASKGHFSTDTQYF
NA	15	TRBV5-1	TRBJ2-5	NA	TGCGCCAGCAGCTTGGCAGGGATTCGCCAAGAGACCCAGTACTTC	CASSLAGIRQETQYF
NA	15	TRBV5-4	TRBJ1-2	TRBD1	TGTGCCAGCAGCCAAACTGGGACAGAGGCGGCTGGCTACACCTTC	CASSQTGTEAAGYTF
NA	13	TRBV18	TRBJ2-5	NA	TGTGCCAGCTCACCACCGGGAGGAGAGACCCAGTACTTC	CASSPPGGETQYF
NA	13	TRBV6-6	TRBJ1-1	NA	TGTGCCAGCAGGCCAACGGGGAACACTGAAGCTTTCTTT	CASRPTGNTEAFF
NA	16	TRBV6-2/TRBV6-3	TRBJ2-1	NA	TGTGCCAGCAGTACCGTCGGGGGAAGCTCCTACAATGAGCAGTTCTTC	CASSTVGGSSYNEQFF
NA	16	TRBV7-9	TRBJ1-4	NA	TGTGCCAGCAGCCCAGGGGAGCGGTTAACTAATGAAAAACTGTTTTTT	CASSPGERLTNEKLFF
NA	13	TRBV20-1	TRBJ2-7	NA	TGCAGTGCTAGTGGTCAGAACCAATACGAGCAGTACTTC	CSASGQNQYEQYF
once	14	TRBV21-1	TRBJ1-6	NA	TGTGCCAGCGCCCCGGTACGGGTGGAGTCACCCCTCCACTTT	CASAPVRVESPLHF
NA	15	TRBV7-2	TRBJ2-1	NA	TGTGCCAGCAGCCAAGAGGGAGGCTCCTACAATGAGCAGTTCTTC	CASSQEGGSYNEQFF
NA	13	TRBV7-3	TRBJ2-7	NA	TGTGCCAGCAGCTTGGACAGTGCCTACGAGCAGTACTTC	CASSLDSAYEQYF
NA	14	TRBV28	TRBJ2-7	TRBD1	TGTGCCAGCAGTTGGACAGGGGAATCTTACGAGCAGTACTTC	CASSWTGESYEQYF
NA	13	TRBV7-2	TRBJ1-1	NA	TGTGCCAGCAGTCCTGGGCGAAACACTGAAGCTTTCTTT	CASSPGRNTEAFF
NA	15	TRBV6-5	TRBJ1-1	NA	TGTGCCAGCAGTTACTCGCGGGAAACAAACACTGAAGCTTTCTTT	CASSYSRETNTEAFF
NA	14	TRBV24-1	TRBJ2-5	NA	TGTGCCACCAGTGCCGTGGGCCTGCAAGAGACCCAGTACTTC	CATSAVGLQETQYF
NA	13	TRBV19	TRBJ1-1	TRBD1	TGTGCCAGTAGGGGACAGGGCTCCACTGAAGCTTTCTTT	CASRGQGSTEAFF
NA	15	TRBV5-6	TRBJ2-7	NA	TGTGCCAGCAGCCCCCGGGGAATCCAACCCTACGAGCAGTACTTC	CASSPRGIQPYEQYF
NA	15	TRBV5-4	TRBJ2-3	TRBD2	TGTGCCAGCAGCTTGCGGGAGGGCCGTGCAGATACGCAGTATTTT	CASSLREGRADTQYF
NA	11	TRBV12-3/TRBV12-4	TRBJ2-7	NA	TGTGCCAGCAGTTCGCGAGGCTCACAGTACTTC	CASSSRGSQYF
NA	15	TRBV5-1	TRBJ1-3	TRBD1	TGCGCCAGCAGTCCCGGGACAGGGTCTGGAAACACCATATATTTT	CASSPGTGSGNTIYF
NA	15	TRBV6-1	TRBJ2-5	TRBD1	TGTGCCAGCAGACTCGGACAGGGGGTCCGAGAGACCCAGTACTTC	CASRLGQGVRETQYF
NA	14	TRBV18	TRBJ1-4	NA	TGTGCCAGCTCACCACCTGATGTGGGCGAAAAACTGTTTTTT	CASSPPDVGEKLFF
NA	15	TRBV5-5	TRBJ1-6	NA	TGTGCCAGCAGCTTACTTTCTGGCGGAGGATCACCCCTCCACTTT	CASSLLSGGGSPLHF
NA	15	TRBV9	TRBJ1-6	TRBD1	TGTGCCAGCAGCGTCGGACAGGGATATAATTCACCCCTCCACTTT	CASSVGQGYNSPLHF
NA	15	TRBV2	TRBJ2-2	TRBD1	TGTGCCAGCAGCAGGGACAGGGGGAACACCGGGGAGCTGTTTTTT	CASSRDRGNTGELFF
NA	14	TRBV6-5	TRBJ2-2	NA	TGTGCCAGCAGCCTAGGGGGGGGCACCGGGGAGCTGTTTTTT	CASSLGGGTGELFF
NA	14	TRBV28	TRBJ1-3	NA	TGTGCCAGCAGTTTAATTACAGCTGGAAACACCATATATTTT	CASSLITAGNTIYF
NA	13	TRBV5-6	TRBJ1-2	TRBD1	TGTGCCAGCGTTGGACAGGGCGGCTATGGCTACACCTTC	CASVGQGGYGYTF
few	15	TRBV19	TRBJ1-6	NA	TGTGCCACCACCGCCCATCAAGGGAGTAATTCACCCCTCCACTTT	CATTAHQGSNSPLHF
NA	18	TRBV5-3	TRBJ1-1	NA	TGTGCCAGAAGCTTGTGCGAATGTAAGAGAGAAGTGAACACTGAAGCTTTCTTT	CARSLCECKREVNTEAFF
once	15	TRBV27	TRBJ1-6	TRBD1	TGTGCCAGCAGTTGGGACAGGGAGTATAATTCACCCCTCCACTTT	CASSWDREYNSPLHF
once	14	TRBV27	TRBJ2-2	TRBD1	TGTGCCAGCAGCCGACAGGGGGGCACCGGGGAGCTGTTTTTT	CASSRQGGTGELFF
once	15	TRBV5-1	TRBJ1-4	NA	TGCGCCAGCAGTAGCGACAGGCCAACTAATGAAAAACTGTTTTTT	CASSSDRPTNEKLFF
NA	16	TRBV16	TRBJ1-3	NA	TGTGCCAGCAGCCCAACGGTCAGGGCGTCTGGAAACACCATATATTTT	CASSPTVRASGNTIYF
NA	13	TRBV30	TRBJ2-3	NA	TGTGCCTGGAGTGAGAGGCCTCCAGATACGCAGTATTTT	CAWSERPPDTQYF
once	16	TRBV7-9	TRBJ2-5	TRBD1	TGTGCCAGCAGCTTAGCTGGGACAGGGGGCTTGGAGACCCAGTACTTC	CASSLAGTGGLETQYF